These 11 T cell receptor beta chains share one sample of origin, sequenced in a study of T-cell memory formation after mild COVID-19. Using its own MiXCR run on the 5' RACE reads, TCRdb lists one record per CDR3 protein. In the table there are around 370,000 distinct CDR3 sequences, 20% to 25% of which are singletons. Source material: PBMCs or a T cell subset sorted from them (not recorded which). These receptors all stem from an adult woman who had mild COVID-19 (a few samples of this study predate the infection). Cell type and time point are not known.

The chain is built from TRBV6-5 and TRBJ1-1; 9 nucleotides line up with TRBD1. CDR1 MNHEY and CDR2 SVGAGI come from the germline V gene. The V and J ends lost 1 base and 5 bases, in that order; junction bases with no gene match: 14. This CDR3 is 18 amino acids long. The CDR3 is CASSYLPPDRGIFTEAFF. The CDR3 DNA follows: TGTGCCAGCAGTTACTTACCCCCGGACAGGGGAATATTTACTGAAGCTTTCTTT.

V usage is TRBV10-3 and J usage is TRBJ2-5; D possibly corresponds to TRBD2 (6 bases). Germline values: CDR1 ENHRY, CDR2 SYGVKD. Trimming removed 4 bases from V and 6 bases from J, with 21 bases in between. CDR3 length: 16 residues. Here the CDR3 DNA reads TGTGCCATCAGTGGCGAGGGAGCGGGCCGGGGGAAGACCCAGTACTTC. Encoded protein: CAISGEGAGRGKTQYF.

In its sample, this clonotype was seen a few times. The chain has TRBV7-2 and TRBJ2-5, with a weak D call TRBD1 (6 bases). Trimming cost V 4 bases and J 4 bases, with 19 bases left between them. The CDR3 runs to 16 residues. Germline V gene data show CDR1 as SGHTA and CDR2 as FQGNSA. The CDR3 DNA follows: TGTGCCAGCAGCTCGAGACAGGACCCCCGCAGAGAGACCCAGTACTTC. Amino acid sequence: CASSSRQDPRRETQYF.

The rearrangement joins TRBV5-1 to TRBJ2-5; 8 bases agree with TRBD1. Germline assignment: CDR1 SGHRS and CDR2 YFSETQ. The junction had 7 bases not matched to a gene; V was cut back by 0 bases and J by 6 bases. This CDR3 contains 15 residues. This chain's CDR3 is CASSLARTGRKTQYF. CDR3 coding DNA: TGCGCCAGCAGCTTGGCCCGGACAGGGAGGAAGACCCAGTACTTC. Based on the CDR3 plus reference TRBV5-1 and TRBJ2-5, the full variable domain is KAGVTQTPRYLIKTRGQQVTLSCSPISGHRSVSWYQQTPGQGLQFLFEYFSETQRNKGNFPGRFSGRQFSNSRSEMNVSTLELGDSALYLCASSLARTGRKTQYFGPGTRLLVL.

A note on this clonotype: The junction shows a germline mismatch at one end, possibly a read error. CDR3 nucleotides: TGTGCCAGCAGTTTAGGAGGGGCGGGGGCCCCCGGCGAGCAGTGCTTC. Its translation: CASSLGGAGAPGEQCF. The chain couples TRBV27 to TRBJ2-7; perhaps TRBD2 as D (7 bases). This CDR3 is built from 16 residues. Germline assignment: CDR1 MNHEY and CDR2 SMNVEV (reference sequence).

V gene TRBV30 combines with J gene TRBJ1-2, with TRBD1 identical over 11 bases. V shed 0 bases and J 5 bases; nucleotides not matched to a gene: 2. The CDR3 has 14 residues. Germline CDR1 reads GTSNPN; CDR2 reads SVGIG (reference sequence). The CDR3 coding sequence is TGTGCCTGGAGTGTGGGGACAGGGGGTTATGGCTACACCTTC. Amino acids: CAWSVGTGGYGYTF.

This clonotype came up a few times. The chain links TRBV5-1 to TRBJ1-3; tentatively, D is TRBD1 (5 bases). Germline CDR1 is SGHRS and CDR2 is YFSETQ. The CDR3 is 16 amino acids. V was shortened by 3 bases and J by 0 bases, with 13 bases between the two germline ends. This CDR3 reads CASSSGDGHSGNTIYF. CDR3 coding DNA: TGCGCCAGCAGCTCCGGGGACGGTCACTCTGGAAACACCATATATTTT. Full variable domain (outside the CDR3, taken from reference TRBV5-1 and TRBJ1-3): KAGVTQTPRYLIKTRGQQVTLSCSPISGHRSVSWYQQTPGQGLQFLFEYFSETQRNKGNFPGRFSGRQFSNSRSEMNVSTLELGDSALYLCASSSGDGHSGNTIYFGEGSWLTVV.

This clonotype was picked up a small number of times. The rearrangement links TRBV5-6 to TRBJ1-1; D ambiguous. From germline, CDR1 is SGHDT and CDR2 YYEEEE. This CDR3 region has 13 residues. Deletions cut 4 bases from V and 0 bases from J, with 7 bases between. CDR3 bases: TGTGCCAGCAGCCTCCCGGTGAACACTGAAGCTTTCTTT. As protein: CASSLPVNTEAFF.

The V gene is TRBV5-1, the J gene TRBJ2-7; 8 bases match TRBD1. The germline CDR1 and CDR2 sequences are SGHRS and YFSETQ. This CDR3 contains 14 residues. The ends lost 0 bases at V and 5 bases at J; junction bases unmatched: 4. CDR3 sequence (DNA): TGCGCCAGCAGCTTGGTGACAGGGGCGAACGAGCAGTACTTC. Translating gives CASSLVTGANEQYF.

This clonotype has only a few counts. The chain joins TRBV5-1 to TRBJ2-2, with D unclear. The CDR3 contains 16 residues. Germline CDR1 and CDR2: SGHRS and YFSETQ. Trimming took off 0 bases at V and 3 bases at J, with 12 bases between the two ends. The CDR3 sequence is CASSLALDGDTGELFF. The CDR3, as DNA: TGCGCCAGCAGCTTGGCATTAGACGGCGACACCGGGGAGCTGTTTTTT.

The table lists this clonotype with a few counts. V usage is TRBV7-2 and J usage is TRBJ2-7; 9 bases fit TRBD1. CDR3 size: 16 residues. Looked up from germline, CDR1 is SGHTA and CDR2 is FQGNSA. V gave up 2 bases and J gave up 2 bases; unmatched junction bases: 7. This CDR3 is CASSLWAGTGTYEQYF. In DNA form, the CDR3 reads TGTGCCAGCAGCTTATGGGCCGGGACAGGGACCTACGAGCAGTACTTC. Supplemented by reference TRBV7-2 and TRBJ2-7, the full variable domain reads GAGVSQSPSNKVTEKGKDVELRCDPISGHTALYWYRQSLGQGLEFLIYFQGNSAPDKSGLPSDRFSAERTGGSVSTLTIQRTQQEDSAVYLCASSLWAGTGTYEQYFGPGTRLTVT.